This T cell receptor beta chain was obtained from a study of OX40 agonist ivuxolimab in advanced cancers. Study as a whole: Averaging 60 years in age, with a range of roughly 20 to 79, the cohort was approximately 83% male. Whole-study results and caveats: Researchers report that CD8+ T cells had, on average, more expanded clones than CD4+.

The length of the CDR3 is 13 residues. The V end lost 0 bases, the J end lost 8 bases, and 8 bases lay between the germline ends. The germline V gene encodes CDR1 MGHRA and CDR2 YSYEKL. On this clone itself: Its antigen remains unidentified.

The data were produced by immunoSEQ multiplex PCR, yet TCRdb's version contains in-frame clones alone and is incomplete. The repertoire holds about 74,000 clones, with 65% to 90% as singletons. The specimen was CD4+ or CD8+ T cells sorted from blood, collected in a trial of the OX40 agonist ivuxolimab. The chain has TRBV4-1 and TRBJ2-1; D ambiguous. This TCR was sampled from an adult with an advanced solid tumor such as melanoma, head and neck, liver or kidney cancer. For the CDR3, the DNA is TGCGCCAGCAGCCAAGAAGGCGTGGATGAGCAGTTCTTC. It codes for CASSQEGVDEQFF.